Listed below are T cell receptor beta chains from one sample, sequenced in a study of control samples from healthy donors and cancer patients. Only in-frame clones appear in the TCRdb table, and some are missing; sequencing was by immunoSEQ multiplex PCR. In the table there are some 140,000 clones, around 85% of which are singletons. Sequencing was performed on blood. Receptors were obtained from a woman under 40 in good health. CDR3s include the opening cysteine and the closing phenylalanine or tryptophan. D genes are given only for firm matches. Only some rows state a clone size, as once, few, many or a class for expanded clones.

D gene	J gene	V gene	clone size	CDR3 protein	CDR3 DNA
TRBD1	TRBJ1-1	TRBV9	.	CASSVVQGAGEAFF	TGTGCCAGCAGCGTAGTACAGGGGGCGGGTGAAGCTTTCTTT
.	TRBJ2-7	TRBV7-6	.	CASSADPKYEQYF	TGTGCCAGCAGCGCGGACCCTAAATACGAGCAGTACTTC
TRBD2	TRBJ2-5	TRBV29-1	few	CSSWTSGSGETQYF	TGCAGCTCGTGGACTAGCGGGAGTGGGGAGACCCAGTACTTC
.	TRBJ2-2	TRBV24-1	.	CATSDFGGLSNTGELFF	TGTGCCACCAGTGATTTTGGGGGTTTGTCGAACACCGGGGAGCTGTTTTTT
TRBD2	TRBJ2-1	TRBV9	.	CASSVGTSNEQFF	TGTGCCAGCAGCGTAGGGACTAGCAATGAGCAGTTCTTC
TRBD1	TRBJ2-7	TRBV28	once	CASSSPGQGSDEQYF	TGTGCCAGCAGTTCTCCGGGACAGGGATCCGACGAGCAGTACTTC
.	TRBJ1-5	TRBV18	.	CASSPTRQLFGNQPQHF	TGTGCCAGCTCACCCACCCGACAGTTATTTGGCAATCAGCCCCAGCATTTT
.	TRBJ2-7	TRBV14	.	CASSQAVGGYEQYF	TGTGCCAGCAGCCAAGCAGTGGGAGGCTACGAGCAGTACTTC
.	TRBJ1-3	TRBV12-3/TRBV12-4	.	CASSHSSGNTIYF	TGTGCCAGCAGTCACTCGAGTGGAAACACCATATATTTT
TRBD2	TRBJ2-1	TRBV11-2	.	CASSPLGLAGGNEQFF	TGTGCCAGCAGCCCCCTCGGACTAGCGGGAGGCAATGAGCAGTTCTTC
.	TRBJ2-1	TRBV19	.	CASSSSESSYNEQFF	TGTGCCAGTAGTAGTAGCGAGAGCTCCTACAATGAGCAGTTCTTC
TRBD1	TRBJ1-2	TRBV19	.	CASSQRQGADYGYTF	TGTGCCAGTAGTCAACGACAGGGGGCCGACTATGGCTACACCTTC
TRBD2	TRBJ2-2	TRBV5-1	.	CASRSTPLAGGYTGELFF	TGCGCCAGCAGGTCCACTCCACTAGCGGGAGGGTACACCGGGGAGCTGTTTTTT
TRBD2	TRBJ2-1	TRBV18	.	CASSFGLAGGDNEQFF	TGTGCCAGCTCATTCGGTCTAGCGGGAGGTGACAATGAGCAGTTCTTC
.	TRBJ1-6	TRBV5-4	.	CASSPRGAGYNSPLHF	TGTGCCAGCAGCCCGAGGGGGGCGGGGTATAATTCACCCCTCCACTTT
TRBD1	TRBJ2-7	TRBV29-1	.	CSAVRQGSSYEQYF	TGCAGCGCCGTCAGACAGGGGTCCTCCTACGAGCAGTACTTC
TRBD2	TRBJ2-5	TRBV7-3	few	CASSLGSGKGETQYF	TGTGCCAGCAGCCTGGGAAGCGGGAAGGGGGAGACCCAGTACTTC
.	TRBJ1-4	TRBV9	.	CASSVGPLREKLFF	TGTGCCAGCAGCGTAGGGCCCCTCCGGGAAAAACTGTTTTTT
.	TRBJ1-3	TRBV18	once	CASSPGDLTIYF	TGTGCCAGCTCCCCGGGGGATCTCACCATATATTTT
.	TRBJ2-5	TRBV7-8	once	CASSLEGKTQYF	TGTGCCAGCAGCTTAGAAGGGAAGACCCAGTACTTC
TRBD2	TRBJ2-2	TRBV5-5	.	CASSSPGLAGSEYAGELFF	TGTGCCAGCAGCTCGCCGGGACTAGCGGGATCGGAGTACGCCGGGGAGCTGTTTTTT
TRBD2	TRBJ2-1	TRBV5-4	.	CASSLGSGKGNEQFF	TGTGCCAGCAGCTTAGGTAGCGGGAAGGGGAATGAGCAGTTCTTC
TRBD1	TRBJ1-5	TRBV6-5	.	CASSPPDRGQPQHF	TGTGCCAGCAGTCCCCCGGACAGGGGGCAGCCCCAGCATTTT
.	TRBJ2-5	TRBV19	.	CASSRDASWRETQYF	TGTGCCAGTAGCCGGGACGCCTCATGGAGGGAGACCCAGTACTTC
TRBD2	TRBJ2-5	TRBV7-3	.	CASSRGLAGVEETQYF	TGTGCCAGCAGCCGGGGACTAGCGGGAGTTGAAGAGACCCAGTACTTC
.	TRBJ2-3	TRBV5-4	.	CASSFLSTDTQYF	TGTGCCAGCAGCTTCCTCAGCACAGATACGCAGTATTTT